This T cell receptor (beta chain) was retrieved from a study of CD8 T cells in ankylosing spondylitis. General study findings and limits: Ankylosing spondylitis blood seemed to carry a telltale TCR beta motif made of seven or eight highly homologous variants. In reactive arthritis synovial fluid and blood, some motif variants had been reported before. Matched synovial fluid from ankylosing spondylitis patients was reported to be enriched for disease-linked clones.

TCRdb passed the 5' RACE reads through MiXCR, listing each CDR3 protein once. This sample has 150,000 to 200,000 distinct CDR3 sequences; approximately 10% occur once, and the top ten carry 25% to 30%. Trimming cost V 4 bases and J 2 bases, with 4 bases left between them. CDR1 and CDR2 from the germline V gene are SQVTM and ANQGSEA. The CDR3 totals 11 residues. This clonotype has ten or more counts. Its cognate antigen is unknown. This TCR came from a male donor with ankylosing spondylitis or in good health (not recorded which). V gene TRBV29-1 combines with J gene TRBJ2-3; no clear D. Source material: blood, either unsorted or a sorted T cell fraction (not recorded which). This CDR3 reads CSVVFTDTQYF. CDR3 nucleotide sequence: TGCAGCGTTGTGTTCACAGATACGCAGTATTTT.